This entry lists 30 T cell receptor beta chains sequenced from one sample in a study of blood T cells in healthy people across ages. The use of a sample-barcoded 5' primer and a J-beta primer mix characterized a second PCR of about 7 to 12 cycles. TCRdb re-analysed the 5' RACE reads in MiXCR, keeping a single row per CDR3 protein. Of 800,000 to 1,000,000 distinct CDR3 sequences in the sample, approximately 49% were seen once. Specimen: blood. The receptors originated from a man aged 25 to 45 in good health.

This clonotype was seen only once. The rearrangement links TRBV4-1 to TRBJ1-2, with a possible D match to TRBD1 (5 bases). The CDR3 length is 14 residues. Trimming removed 1 base from V and 5 bases from J, with 11 bases in between. CDR1 and CDR2 (germline): MGHRA, YSYEKL. CDR3 sequence: CASSQVSRDYGYTF. CDR3 nucleotides: TGCGCCAGCAGCCAAGTCAGCAGGGATTATGGCTACACCTTC.

The chain couples TRBV11-2 to TRBJ2-3; D assignment may be TRBD1 or TRBD2 (6 bases each). Germline V gives CDR1 SGHAT, CDR2 FQNNGV. This CDR3 comprises 17 residues. Trimming stripped 4 bases from V and 5 bases from J, with 22 bases between. The CDR3 reads CASSSLGGGGAGDTQYF. CDR3 nucleotides: TGTGCCAGCAGCTCCCTAGGTGGGGGCGGGGCGGGAGATACGCAGTATTTT.

The J gene is TRBJ2-2, the V gene TRBV2, with 14 bases matching TRBD2. The CDR3 sequence is 15 residues long. Trimming at V came to 6 bases and at J to 6 bases, leaving 3 bases not matched to a gene. CDR1 is SNHLY, CDR2 FYNNEI, per germline. CDR3 amino acids: CASRGLAGGSGELFF. The CDR3 DNA is TGTGCCAGCAGAGGACTAGCGGGGGGCTCCGGGGAGCTGTTTTTT.

This clonotype was seen only a few times. The chain combines TRBV4-2 with TRBJ2-1; D unresolved. V lost 0 bases, J lost 0 bases, and 12 bases lay in between. Per germline, CDR1 LGHNA and CDR2 YNFKEQ. This CDR3 spans 17 amino acids. The CDR3 protein is CASSQELGESSYNEQFF. CDR3 bases: TGTGCCAGCAGCCAAGAGCTTGGGGAAAGCTCCTACAATGAGCAGTTCTTC.

This sequence joins TRBV30 and TRBJ1-6; D gene unclear. Germline V gives CDR1 GTSNPN, CDR2 SVGIG (reference sequence). Between the trimmed V and J ends, which lost 2 bases and 7 bases, there was a span of 9 bases. The CDR3 extends over 13 amino acids. The DNA of the CDR3 is TGTGCCTGGAGTCGGGGAGTGAATTCACCCCTCCACTTT. Translating gives CAWSRGVNSPLHF.

V gene TRBV4-2 combines with J gene TRBJ2-7; possible D gene TRBD1, 5 bases. This CDR3 has 15 residues. Per germline, CDR1 LGHNA and CDR2 YNFKEQ. The germline V and J ends were trimmed by 0 bases and 6 bases, with 15 bases remaining between them. CDR3 sequence reads: CASSQESGRAAEQYF. The CDR3 DNA is TGTGCCAGCAGCCAAGAATCGGGCAGGGCGGCCGAGCAGTACTTC.

This sequence joins TRBV30 and TRBJ2-5; D is uncertain. The CDR3 is 13 residues long. In germline, CDR1 is GTSNPN, CDR2 SVGIG (reference sequence). V shed 0 bases and J shed 3 bases, with 8 bases lying between them. The CDR3 spells CAWSVLSEETQYF. CDR3 DNA sequence: TGTGCCTGGAGTGTGCTGTCCGAAGAGACCCAGTACTTC.

This clonotype has at least ten counts. CDR3 in amino acids: CSARGEGRGNEQFF. CDR3 coding DNA: TGCAGTGCTAGAGGGGAGGGCAGGGGCAATGAGCAGTTCTTC. V and J are TRBV20-1 and TRBJ2-1, with D maybe TRBD2 (7 bases). The CDR3 spans 14 residues. Germline values: CDR1 DFQATT, CDR2 SNEGSKA (reference sequence). V gave up 1 base and J gave up 6 bases, with 13 bases separating them.

The genes are TRBV3-1 and TRBJ2-5; 10 bases map to TRBD1. Germline CDR1 reads LGHDT; CDR2 reads YNNKEL (reference sequence). J was trimmed by 2 bases and V by 2 bases; bases with no gene match: 5. This CDR3 has 16 residues. The CDR3 is CASSQWDRGLQETQYF. The CDR3 nucleotides are TGTGCCAGCAGCCAATGGGACAGGGGATTACAAGAGACCCAGTACTTC.

This chain links TRBV10-3 with TRBJ2-1, with D perhaps matching TRBD2 (6 bases). The V end was cut by 3 bases, the J end by 9 bases, with 12 bases between. The CDR3 is 13 residues long. Per germline, CDR1 ENHRY and CDR2 SYGVKD. DNA for the CDR3: TGTGCCATCAGTGAACCAGCGGGCGGTGAGCAGTTCTTC. It translates to CAISEPAGGEQFF.

The CDR3 here is CASSLSAVDRGHYEQYF. DNA for the CDR3: TGTGCCAGCAGTTTATCCGCCGTGGACAGGGGCCACTACGAGCAGTACTTC. The V and J genes are TRBV27 and TRBJ2-4; TRBD1 aligns across 9 bases. Gene TRBJ2-7 matches the end of the DNA better, so the J call may be wrong. Germline CDR1 is MNHEY and CDR2 is SMNVEV (reference sequence). The CDR3 contains 17 residues.

This clonotype occurred a few times. The rearrangement links TRBV20-1 to TRBJ2-1, with a weak D call TRBD1 (6 bases). V was cut by 3 bases and J by 2 bases, with 8 bases left in between. In germline, CDR1 is DFQATT, CDR2 SNEGSKA (reference sequence). The CDR3 is 13 residues long. The CDR3 DNA reads as TGCAGTGCTAGCAGGGGACCCTACAATGAGCAGTTCTTC. Translated, it gives CSASRGPYNEQFF.

This clonotype has just a few counts. The J gene is TRBJ1-4, the V gene TRBV4-1, with D hard to call. Germline CDR1 is MGHRA and CDR2 is YSYEKL. V dropped 0 bases and J dropped 0 bases, with 8 bases sitting between them. CDR3 length: 16 amino acids. As DNA, the CDR3 is TGCGCCAGCAGCCAAGATGCGGCGTCAACTAATGAAAAACTGTTTTTT. This codes for CASSQDAASTNEKLFF.

J is TRBJ1-2 and V is TRBV28; TRBD1 is a possible D gene (5 bases). The CDR3 extends over 16 amino acids. Per the germline V gene, CDR1 is MDHEN and CDR2 is SYDVKM. V gave up 5 bases and J gave up 4 bases, with 20 bases separating them. DNA of the CDR3: TGTGCCAGCAGTCCACCCCCCTTCGACAGTTCCTATGGCTACACCTTC. Protein sequence: CASSPPPFDSSYGYTF.

DNA of the CDR3: TGTGCCAGCCTACCTCGACTTTCAGGGGGGCATCAGCCCCAGCATTTT. It yields the protein CASLPRLSGGHQPQHF. V and J are TRBV6-2 or TRBV6-3 and TRBJ1-5; 7 bases line up with TRBD1. Germline CDR1 MNHEY, CDR2 SVGEGT. Unmatched junction bases numbered 15, after V lost 8 bases and J lost 5 bases. This CDR3 comprises 16 residues.

A few counts support this clonotype. This chain links TRBV20-1 with TRBJ2-7; TRBD1 is a possible D gene (6 bases). Per germline, CDR1 DFQATT and CDR2 SNEGSKA (reference sequence). V was pared by 0 bases and J by 3 bases, with 12 bases between. The CDR3 is 14 amino acids. CDR3 in amino acids: CSARDPTGIYEQYF. The CDR3 DNA reads as TGCAGTGCTAGAGATCCAACAGGGATCTACGAGCAGTACTTC.

The rearrangement links TRBV6-2 or TRBV6-3 to TRBJ1-2; weak D call: TRBD1 (6 bases). The ends were cut back, 5 bases at V and 8 bases at J, with 15 bases in the middle. Germline CDR1 is MNHEY and CDR2 is SVGEGT. The CDR3 sequence is 13 residues long. The CDR3, as DNA: TGTGCCAGCAGTCGACAGGCCCGGGACGGCTACACCTTC. Translation: CASSRQARDGYTF.

This clonotype was recorded a few times. This chain joins TRBV4-3 and TRBJ2-4; TRBD2 matches at 9 bases. The CDR3 totals 14 residues. V lost 9 bases and J lost 8; bases outside the gene matches: 11. CDR1 LGHNA and CDR2 YSLEER come from the germline V gene. Written as DNA, the CDR3 is TGCGCCAGGTCATGGCGGGGGGGGCGTGACATTCAGTACTTC. Protein product: CARSWRGGRDIQYF.

V is TRBV11-3 and J is TRBJ2-7; tentatively, D is TRBD2 (6 bases). Looked up from germline, CDR1 is SGHNT and CDR2 is YENEEA. There are 14 residues in the CDR3. The V end lost 4 bases, the J end lost 3 bases, and 13 bases lay between the germline ends. CDR3 region: CASSYGTGGYEQYF. DNA of the CDR3: TGTGCCAGCAGCTACGGGACTGGAGGCTACGAGCAGTACTTC. Combining the CDR3 with reference TRBV11-3 and TRBJ2-7 gives the whole variable domain EAGVVQSPRYKIIEKKQPVAFWCNPISGHNTLYWYLQNLGQGPELLIRYENEEAVDDSQLPKDRFSAERLKGVDSTLKIQPAELGDSAVYLCASSYGTGGYEQYFGPGTRLTVT.

The chain recombines TRBV6-1 with TRBJ2-7, with D possibly matching TRBD2 (5 bases). The CDR3 spans 14 residues. CDR1 is MNHNS and CDR2 is SASEGT in the germline V gene. The V end was cut by 4 bases, the J end by 0 bases, with 10 bases between. The DNA for the CDR3 is TGTGCCAGCAGTGGGCTAGCCACCTCCTACGAGCAGTACTTC. It codes for CASSGLATSYEQYF.

In DNA form, the CDR3 reads TGTGCCAGCAGTTACTCGGGACAGGTCTACGAGCAGTACTTC. Its protein is CASSYSGQVYEQYF. The V gene is TRBV6-2 or TRBV6-3, the J gene TRBJ2-7; 8 bases align to TRBD1. This CDR3 has 14 amino acids. CDR1 MNHEY and CDR2 SVGEGT come from the germline V gene. V lost 0 bases and J lost 3; bases outside the gene matches: 1.

The rearrangement uses TRBV28 and TRBJ1-1; 7 bases map to TRBD1. Germline V gene data show CDR1 as MDHEN and CDR2 as SYDVKM. After removal of 5 bases from V and 5 bases from J, the junction contained 5 bases not matched to a gene. This CDR3 has 13 amino acids. The DNA for the CDR3 is TGTGCCAGCAGTCTGACAGGGATGACTGAAGCTTTCTTT. Its protein product is CASSLTGMTEAFF.

The V gene is TRBV29-1, the J gene TRBJ2-7; 7 positions match TRBD1. The V and J ends lost 7 bases and 6 bases, in that order; junction bases with no gene match: 9. The CDR3 length is 12 residues. The germline V gene encodes CDR1 SQVTM and CDR2 ANQGSEA. CDR3 residues: CSARTGFGEQYF. The DNA of the CDR3 is TGCAGCGCCCGGACAGGTTTTGGCGAGCAGTACTTC.

V and J are TRBV12-3 or TRBV12-4 and TRBJ2-3; TRBD1 matches at 9 bases. The CDR3 spans 15 residues. V was pared by 2 bases and J by 13 bases, with 13 bases of the junction left unmatched. The CDR3 region is CASSLMDRGTDVEYF. The CDR3, as DNA: TGTGCCAGCAGTTTAATGGACAGGGGAACAGATGTGGAGTATTTT.

The CDR3 is CASSQEGTRAFF. CDR3 sequence (DNA): TGTGCCAGCAGCCAAGAAGGGACCCGGGCTTTCTTT. The gene calls are TRBV14 and TRBJ1-1; a weak D match, TRBD1 (5 bases). Between the trimmed V and J ends, which lost 0 bases and 11 bases, there was a span of 10 bases. The CDR3 has 12 amino acids. CDR1 SGHDN and CDR2 FVKESK come from the germline V gene.

This clonotype showed up just once. This sequence joins TRBV2 and TRBJ2-3; 10 nucleotides agree with TRBD2. With 5 bases clipped from V and 0 bases from J, the junction kept 8 bases outside the gene matches. CDR1 and CDR2 from the germline V gene are SNHLY and FYNNEI. The CDR3 spans 17 residues. The CDR3 sequence is CASSSSPLAGSTDTQYF. CDR3 bases: TGTGCCAGCAGTTCCTCCCCACTAGCGGGGAGCACAGATACGCAGTATTTT.

This clonotype was seen a few times. The rearrangement links TRBV30 to TRBJ2-6; D remains ambiguous. With 1 base removed from V and 0 bases from J, the gap between germline ends came to 7 bases. The CDR3 length is 15 residues. CDR1 and CDR2 from the germline V gene are GTSNPN and SVGIG (reference sequence). CDR3 nucleotides: TGTGCCTGGAGTGGAAGGATCTCTGGGGCCAACGTCCTGACTTTC. Its translation: CAWSGRISGANVLTF.

This clonotype was found a few times. The V and J genes are TRBV7-9 and TRBJ2-1; TRBD1 is a possible D gene (5 bases). There are 16 residues in the CDR3. Germline V gene data show CDR1 as SEHNR and CDR2 as FQNEAQ (reference sequence). V dropped 6 bases and J dropped 3 bases, with 18 bases sitting between them. The CDR3 loop is CASSPLGQPVYNEQFF. DNA for the CDR3: TGTGCCAGCAGTCCCCTCGGACAACCCGTCTACAATGAGCAGTTCTTC. The full variable domain, in which reference TRBV7-9 and TRBJ2-1 provide the parts outside the CDR3, is DTGVSQNPRHKITKRGQNVTFRCDPISEHNRLYWYRQTLGQGPEFLTYFQNEAQLEKSRLLSDRFSAERPKGSFSTLEIQRTEQGDSAMYLCASSPLGQPVYNEQFFGPGTRLTVL.

In this sample, this clonotype turned up a few times. The chain uses TRBV12-3 or TRBV12-4 and TRBJ2-5; 7 positions match TRBD1. The CDR3 covers 15 residues. V shed 5 bases and J 0 bases; nucleotides not matched to a gene: 6. This chain's CDR3 is CASSPRQGNQETQYF. For the CDR3, the DNA is TGTGCCAGCAGTCCCCGACAGGGTAACCAAGAGACCCAGTACTTC.

V gene TRBV27 combines with J gene TRBJ2-7; the match to TRBD2 covers 10 bases. Germline CDR1 MNHEY, CDR2 SMNVEV (reference sequence). The CDR3 sequence is 16 residues long. The V gene end was trimmed by 5 bases and the J gene end by 2 bases; junction bases not matched to a gene: 9. The CDR3 nucleotides read TGTGCCAGCAGTCCCAGCCTAGCGGGGGTAACCTACGAGCAGTACTTC. Translating gives CASSPSLAGVTYEQYF.